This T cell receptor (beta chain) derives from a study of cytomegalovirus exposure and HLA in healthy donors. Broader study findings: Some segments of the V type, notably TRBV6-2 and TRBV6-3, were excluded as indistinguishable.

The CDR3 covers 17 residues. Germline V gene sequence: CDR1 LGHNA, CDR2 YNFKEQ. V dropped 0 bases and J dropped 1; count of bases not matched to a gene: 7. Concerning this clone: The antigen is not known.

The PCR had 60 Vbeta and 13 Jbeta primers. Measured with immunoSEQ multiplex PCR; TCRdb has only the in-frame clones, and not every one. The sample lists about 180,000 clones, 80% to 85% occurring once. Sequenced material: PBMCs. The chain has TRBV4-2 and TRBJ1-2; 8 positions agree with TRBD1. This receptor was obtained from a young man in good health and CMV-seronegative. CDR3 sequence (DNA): TGTGCCAGCAGCCAAGACCAGGGACAGGCGTTTAACTATGGCTACACCTTC. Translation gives CASSQDQGQAFNYGYTF.